These T cell receptor beta chains were read from a single sample in a study of T cells in Graves' hyperthyroidism and ophthalmopathy. TCRdb reprocessed the multiplex PCR reads with MiXCR, giving one entry per CDR3 protein. Of about 260,000 distinct CDR3 sequences listed, under 30% are singletons. The material sequenced was blood. Receptors were obtained from a middle-aged man with Graves' hyperthyroidism that later progressed to Graves' ophthalmopathy. Each CDR3 is given with its conserved first and last residue. A D gene is named only where the DNA matches it firmly. Size values are once, few and many counts, or a class for expanded clones, and some rows have none.

V	J	D	size	DNA	CDR3
TRBV6-2/TRBV6-3	TRBJ1-1	TRBD1	.	TGTGCCAGCTCGGACAGGGGCGCTGAAGCTTTCTTT	CASSDRGAEAFF
TRBV29-1	TRBJ1-1	.	many	TGCAGCGCAGAAGGCCTATCGGGGACTGAAGCTTTCTTT	CSAEGLSGTEAFF
TRBV5-1	TRBJ2-7	.	many	TGCGCCAGCAGCCTTGACAGGGTCGGGGGCGAGCAGTGCTTC	CASSLDRVGGEQCF
TRBV20-1	TRBJ2-2	.	many	TGCAGTGCGGAACCCATAGGGCGGGCGAACACCGGGGAGCTGTTTTTT	CSAEPIGRANTGELFF
TRBV6-1	TRBJ1-2	.	few	TGTGCCAGCACGGGCAGGGGACGCCTCTATGGCTACACCTTC	CASTGRGRLYGYTF
TRBV6-5	TRBJ2-7	.	.	TGTGCCAGCAGTTACCGGGGACCCTACGAGCAGTACTTC	CASSYRGPYEQYF
TRBV2	TRBJ2-7	TRBD1	many	TGTGCCAGTCGGCGGGACAGGGCTACGACCTACGAGCAGTACTTC	CASRRDRATTYEQYF
TRBV14	TRBJ2-5	.	many	TGTGCCAGCAGACAGGAAGAGACCCAGTACTTC	CASRQEETQYF
TRBV5-5	TRBJ1-2	.	many	TGTGCCAGCAACAAGCAAGACTATGGCTACACCTTC	CASNKQDYGYTF
TRBV20-1	TRBJ2-5	TRBD1	.	TGCAGTGCTAAGACAGGGGCTCTTGAGACCCAGTACTTC	CSAKTGALETQYF
TRBV6-5	TRBJ2-7	.	many	TGTGCCACCTCAAGCCTTCAGGGTTCCTACGAGCAGTACTTC	CATSSLQGSYEQYF
TRBV25-1	TRBJ1-2	.	.	TGTGCCAGCAACCAGGGCGGCTACACCTTC	CASNQGGYTF
TRBV28	TRBJ2-3	.	.	TGTGCCAGCAGTCAGCATGGCAAAGATACGCAGTATTTT	CASSQHGKDTQYF
TRBV12-3/TRBV12-4	TRBJ1-2	.	many	TGTGCCAGCAGCCCCGACAGACATAACTATGGCTACACCTTC	CASSPDRHNYGYTF
TRBV7-8	TRBJ2-6	.	many	TGTGCCAGCGAATCAGTGATCTCTGGGGCCAACGTCCTGACTTTC	CASESVISGANVLTF
TRBV6-2/TRBV6-3	TRBJ2-7	.	.	TGTGCCAGCACCCAGTCCTACGAGCAGTACTTC	CASTQSYEQYF
TRBV5-6	TRBJ2-6	.	.	TGTGCCAGCAGCCGCCGGTCTCTTATTCCCACCTCTGGGGCCAACGTCCTGACTTTC	CASSRRSLIPTSGANVLTF
TRBV11-2	TRBJ2-7	TRBD1	many	TGTGCCAGCAGCTTAGAATCCGGACAGGGGGAGTACTTC	CASSLESGQGEYF
TRBV6-2/TRBV6-3	TRBJ2-5	.	many	TGTGCCAGCAGTTATCAGCAGGCCAGCACGGTGGCCCAGTACTTC	CASSYQQASTVAQYF
TRBV20-1	TRBJ1-3	.	.	TGCAGTGCTAGAGATCATGGGGGCCCCTCTGGAAGCACCATATATTTT	CSARDHGGPSGSTIYF
TRBV20-1	TRBJ1-3	.	many	TGCAGTGCTAGAGATGAGTTTCGGGGCTCTGGAAACACCATATATTTT	CSARDEFRGSGNTIYF
TRBV6-2/TRBV6-3	TRBJ2-7	TRBD2	.	TGTGCCAGCAGCATCGGACTAGCGGGAGCCTACGAGCAGTACTTC	CASSIGLAGAYEQYF
TRBV7-9	TRBJ2-7	.	many	TGTGCCAGCAGCTCGGACTGGGGATCCAGCTCCTACGAGCAGTACTTC	CASSSDWGSSSYEQYF
TRBV24-1	TRBJ2-7	TRBD2	.	TGTGCCACCAGTGACACTAGCGGCTACGAGCAGTACTTC	CATSDTSGYEQYF
TRBV4-2	TRBJ1-5	.	.	TGTGCCAGCAGCCAGGGGGACGGAGATCAGCCCCAGCATTTT	CASSQGDGDQPQHF
TRBV20-1	TRBJ2-7	.	many	TGCAGTGCTAGTTCTGGGGCTTCTCTCGAGCAGTACTTC	CSASSGASLEQYF
TRBV6-1	TRBJ1-2	.	.	TGTGCCAGCAGTGTAGGGGACATCGGCTATGGCTACACCTTC	CASSVGDIGYGYTF
TRBV27	TRBJ2-7	TRBD2	many	TGTGCCAGCAGCCTACTCCCCCTAGCGGGGGCTTCCTACGAGCAGTACTTC	CASSLLPLAGASYEQYF
TRBV5-6	TRBJ1-3	.	few	TGTGCCAGCAGCTTGGGGGAGCCTGGAAACACCATATATTTT	CASSLGEPGNTIYF
TRBV2	TRBJ2-7	.	few	TGTGCCAGCAGTGACATCGGAAAGAGCTCCTACGAGCAGTACTTC	CASSDIGKSSYEQYF
TRBV19	TRBJ2-7	.	many	TGTGCCAGTAGTTCCATAGGGATCTACGAGCAGTACTTC	CASSSIGIYEQYF
TRBV11-1	TRBJ1-1	TRBD1	many	TGTGCCAGCAGTTACGACGGACAGGCGGGGAACACTGAAGCTTTCTTT	CASSYDGQAGNTEAFF
TRBV6-1	TRBJ1-5	TRBD1	many	TGTGCCAGCAGTGTTGAAGACAGGGGACATAGCAATCAGCCCCAGCATTTT	CASSVEDRGHSNQPQHF
TRBV7-2	TRBJ2-7	.	many	TGTGCCAGCAGCTTCGCACGCCTAACCTACGAGCAGTACTTC	CASSFARLTYEQYF
TRBV24-1	TRBJ2-5	.	many	TGTGCCACCAGCGACACCCTGGGGGCGGGTGGAGAGACCCAGTACTTC	CATSDTLGAGGETQYF
TRBV15	TRBJ1-3	.	many	TGTGCCACCAGCAGAGGCTCTAGGCTCTCTTTCTCTGGAAACACCATATATTTT	CATSRGSRLSFSGNTIYF
TRBV12-3/TRBV12-4	TRBJ1-2	.	.	TGTGCCAGCAGTTTGCTGTCGGGGGATTATGGCTACACCTTC	CASSLLSGDYGYTF
TRBV6-2/TRBV6-3	TRBJ1-2	TRBD1	many	TGTGCCAGCAGTTACCCAAGGACAGGGGGCTTTGGCTACACCTTC	CASSYPRTGGFGYTF
TRBV18	TRBJ2-2	.	many	TGTGCCAGCTCACCGGGAGAGAACACCGGGGAGCTGTTTTTT	CASSPGENTGELFF